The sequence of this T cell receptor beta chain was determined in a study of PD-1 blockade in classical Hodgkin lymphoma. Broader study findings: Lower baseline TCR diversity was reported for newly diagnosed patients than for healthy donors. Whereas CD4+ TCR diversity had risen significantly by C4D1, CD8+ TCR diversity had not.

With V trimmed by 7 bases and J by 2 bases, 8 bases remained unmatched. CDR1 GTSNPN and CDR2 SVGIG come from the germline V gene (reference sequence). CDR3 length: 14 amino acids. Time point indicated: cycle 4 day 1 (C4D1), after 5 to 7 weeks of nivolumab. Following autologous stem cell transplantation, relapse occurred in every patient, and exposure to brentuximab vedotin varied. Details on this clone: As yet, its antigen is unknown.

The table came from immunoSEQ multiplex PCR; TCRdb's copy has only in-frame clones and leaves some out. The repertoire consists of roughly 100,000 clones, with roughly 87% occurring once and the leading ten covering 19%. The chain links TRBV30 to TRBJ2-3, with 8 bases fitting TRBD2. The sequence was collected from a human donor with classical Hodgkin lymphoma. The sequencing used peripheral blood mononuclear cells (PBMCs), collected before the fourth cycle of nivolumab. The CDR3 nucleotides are TGTGCCTCAGACACTAGCGGCAACACAGATACGCAGTATTTT. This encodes CASDTSGNTDTQYF.